The sequence of this TCR beta chain was determined in a study of technical replicates of blood from four donors. Method: immunoSEQ multiplex PCR; TCRdb's copy keeps in-frame clones and lacks some. This sample has around 81,000 clones, with approximately 80% found just once. There are 13 residues in the CDR3. With 6 bases removed from V and 5 bases from J, the gap between germline ends came to 13 bases. CDR1 MNHNY and CDR2 SVGAGI come from the germline V gene (reference sequence). The rearrangement uses TRBV6-6 and TRBJ1-1, with D unclear. The sequencing sample was made of PBMCs. This receptor was identified in a human donor in good health. Some clones in this sample may be carry-over from other donors' samples. CDR3 in amino acids: CASSTTPGTEAFF. The DNA of the CDR3 is TGTGCCAGCAGCACAACGCCGGGGACTGAAGCTTTCTTT.